The present T cell receptor (beta chain) was sequenced within a study of blood T cell repertoires in COVID-19. Study-wide context: The United States, Italy and Spain provided the acute and convalescent COVID-19 samples. PBMCs, B-cell-depleted T cells, or T cells provided the cDNA or gDNA that made up the material.

The CDR3 length is 19 residues. Unmatched junction bases numbered 11, after V lost 0 bases and J lost 1 base. The germline gives CDR1 SNHLY, CDR2 FYNNEI. In the authors' workflow: Scientists estimated how many nucleated cells there were by amplifying reference gene primers. Method: immunoSEQ multiplex PCR; TCRdb's copy keeps in-frame clones and lacks some. V and J calls and clone size are given by that table; D and trimming were obtained from the DNA. Of roughly 160,000 clones detected, roughly nine tenths appear once; the ten largest clones hold roughly 25%. The sequence derives from a man in his sixties with acute or convalescent COVID-19. Sequencing was done on a sample of peripheral blood. The rearrangement links TRBV2 to TRBJ2-7, with TRBD1 matching 11 bases. Here the CDR3 reads CASSEAPLDRGPFSYEQYV. The CDR3 DNA is TGTGCCAGCAGTGAAGCGCCTTTGGACAGGGGGCCCTTTTCCTACGAGCAGTACGTC.